What follows describes a single TCR beta chain. The data were taken from a study of blood T cell repertoires in COVID-19. Participants were aged about 18 to 100 years, lived in about two dozen US areas, and enrolled virtually. Two negative PCRs, clearance, or symptom resolution were required of recovered Cohort 3 donors. The CDR3 covers 15 residues. Looked up from germline, CDR1 is SGHDT and CDR2 is YYEEEE. J gave up 1 base and V 3 bases, and 1 base lay outside the gene matches. Authors' methods: Counts of nucleated cells, estimated from reference gene primer amplification, were obtained. Here immunoSEQ multiplex PCR was the method, and the copy in TCRdb shows in-frame clones only, minus some. From that table come the V and J calls and clone size; the DNA was used to work out D and trimming. The sample gives approximately 290,000 clones, approximately 85% of which show up once; roughly 4% is in the top ten.

The V gene is TRBV5-6, the J gene TRBJ1-1; 12 bases line up with TRBD1. The TCR was taken from a young woman who had recovered from COVID-19. The sample taken for sequencing was PBMCs or T cells enriched from blood (not recorded which). For the CDR3, the DNA is TGTGCCAGCAGCTGGGGACAGGGGGCGAACACTGAAGCTTTCTTT. Encoded protein: CASSWGQGANTEAFF.